These 3 T cell receptor beta chains were all obtained from the same sample, sequenced in a study of T-cell memory formation after mild COVID-19. TCRdb re-analysed the 5' RACE reads in MiXCR, keeping a single row per CDR3 protein. The repertoire has a few hundred thousand distinct CDR3 sequences, around 25% of them found once; the top ten carry over 10%. The sample taken for sequencing was PBMCs or a T cell subset sorted from them (not recorded which). The receptors shown here come from an adult woman who had mild COVID-19 (a few samples of this study predate the infection). Cell type and time point are not known.

This chain joins TRBV29-1 and TRBJ2-3; no clear D. The V gene's germline CDR1 is SQVTM and CDR2 ANQGSEA. V was shortened by 2 bases and J by 3 bases, with 6 bases between the two germline ends. The CDR3 is 12 amino acids. CDR3 in amino acids: CSVETFTDTQYF. The CDR3, as DNA: TGCAGCGTTGAAACGTTTACAGATACGCAGTATTTT.

The V and J genes are TRBV7-9 and TRBJ1-4, with D uncertain. V gave up 2 bases and J gave up 0 bases, with 7 bases separating them. The germline gives CDR1 SEHNR, CDR2 FQNEAQ (reference sequence). This CDR3 is 15 amino acids long. CDR3 sequence reads: CASSLNWATNEKLFF. CDR3 sequence (DNA): TGTGCCAGCAGCTTAAACTGGGCAACTAATGAAAAACTGTTTTTT.

This chain connects TRBV29-1 to TRBJ2-1; TRBD2 is a possible D gene (7 bases). Deletions cut 7 bases from V and 6 bases from J, with 19 bases between. Germline V gene lookup returns CDR1 SQVTM and CDR2 ANQGSEA. The CDR3 contains 14 residues. This CDR3 is CSAEGGARFNEQFF. DNA for the CDR3: TGCAGCGCCGAAGGGGGGGCGCGGTTCAATGAGCAGTTCTTC.